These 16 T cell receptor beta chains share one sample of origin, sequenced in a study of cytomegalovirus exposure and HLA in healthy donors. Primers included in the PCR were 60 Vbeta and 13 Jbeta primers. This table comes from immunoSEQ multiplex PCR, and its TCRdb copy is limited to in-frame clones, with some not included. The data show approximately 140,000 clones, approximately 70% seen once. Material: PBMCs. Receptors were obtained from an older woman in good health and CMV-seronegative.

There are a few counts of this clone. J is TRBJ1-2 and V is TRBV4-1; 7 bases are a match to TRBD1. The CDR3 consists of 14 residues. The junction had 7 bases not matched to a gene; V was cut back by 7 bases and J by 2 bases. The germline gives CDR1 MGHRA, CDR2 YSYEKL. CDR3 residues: CASNTPGGNYGYTF. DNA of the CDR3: TGCGCCAGCAACACTCCAGGGGGGAACTATGGCTACACCTTC.

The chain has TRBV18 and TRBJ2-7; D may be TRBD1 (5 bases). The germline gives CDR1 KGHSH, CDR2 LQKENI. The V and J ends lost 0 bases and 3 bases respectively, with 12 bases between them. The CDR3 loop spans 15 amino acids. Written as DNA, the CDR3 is TGTGCCAGCTCACCACCGATAAGGGGCGGCTACGAGCAGTACTTC. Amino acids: CASSPPIRGGYEQYF.

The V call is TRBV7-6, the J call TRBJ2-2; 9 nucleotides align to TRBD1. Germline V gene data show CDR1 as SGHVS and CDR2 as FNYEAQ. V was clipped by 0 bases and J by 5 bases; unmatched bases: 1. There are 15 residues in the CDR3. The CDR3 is CASSLATGGTGELFF. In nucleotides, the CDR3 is TGTGCCAGCAGCTTAGCGACAGGGGGGACCGGGGAGCTGTTTTTT.

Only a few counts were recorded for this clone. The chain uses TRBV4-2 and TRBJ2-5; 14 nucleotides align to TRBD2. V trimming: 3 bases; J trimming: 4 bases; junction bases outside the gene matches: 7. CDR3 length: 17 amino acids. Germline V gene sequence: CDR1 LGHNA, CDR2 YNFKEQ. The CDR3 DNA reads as TGTGCCAGCAGCCAGGGGACTAGCGGGAGACCGATAGAGACCCAGTACTTC. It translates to CASSQGTSGRPIETQYF.

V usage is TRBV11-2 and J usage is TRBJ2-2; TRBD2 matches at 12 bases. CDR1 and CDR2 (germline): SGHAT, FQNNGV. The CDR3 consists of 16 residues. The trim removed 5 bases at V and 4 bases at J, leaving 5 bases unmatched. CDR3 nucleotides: TGTGCCAGCAGCCTCCGACTAGCGGGAGTCACCGGGGAGCTGTTTTTT. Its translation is CASSLRLAGVTGELFF.

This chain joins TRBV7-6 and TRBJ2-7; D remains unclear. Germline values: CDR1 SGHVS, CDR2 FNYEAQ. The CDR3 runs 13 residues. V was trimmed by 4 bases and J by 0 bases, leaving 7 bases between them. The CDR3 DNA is TGTGCCAGCAGCTCAGTGGTCTCCTACGAGCAGTACTTC. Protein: CASSSVVSYEQYF.

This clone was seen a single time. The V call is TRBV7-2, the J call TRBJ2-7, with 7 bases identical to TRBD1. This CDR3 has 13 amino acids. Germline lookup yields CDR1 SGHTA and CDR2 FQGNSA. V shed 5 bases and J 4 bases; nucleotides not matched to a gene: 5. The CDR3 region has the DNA TGTGCCAGCAGCCAGGGGGTGGCTTACGAGCAGTACTTC. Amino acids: CASSQGVAYEQYF.

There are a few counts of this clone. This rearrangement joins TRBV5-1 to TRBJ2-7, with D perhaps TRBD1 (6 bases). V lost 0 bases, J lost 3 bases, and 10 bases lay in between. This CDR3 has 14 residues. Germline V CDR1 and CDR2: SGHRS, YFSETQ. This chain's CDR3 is CASSLAGTNYEQYF. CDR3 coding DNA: TGCGCCAGCAGCTTGGCCGGGACAAACTACGAGCAGTACTTC.

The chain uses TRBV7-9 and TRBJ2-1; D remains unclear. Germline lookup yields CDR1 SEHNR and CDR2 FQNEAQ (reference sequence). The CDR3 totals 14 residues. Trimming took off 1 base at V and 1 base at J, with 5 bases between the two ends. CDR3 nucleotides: TGTGCCAGCAGCTTAGACTCTTCCTACAATGAGCAGTTCTTC. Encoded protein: CASSLDSSYNEQFF.

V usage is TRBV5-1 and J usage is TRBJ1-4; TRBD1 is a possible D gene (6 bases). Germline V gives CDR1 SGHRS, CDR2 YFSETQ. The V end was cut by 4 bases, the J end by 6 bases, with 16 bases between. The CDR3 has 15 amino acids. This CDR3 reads CASSLNGGRDEKLFF. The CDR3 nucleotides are TGCGCCAGCAGCCTGAACGGGGGGCGCGATGAAAAACTGTTTTTT.

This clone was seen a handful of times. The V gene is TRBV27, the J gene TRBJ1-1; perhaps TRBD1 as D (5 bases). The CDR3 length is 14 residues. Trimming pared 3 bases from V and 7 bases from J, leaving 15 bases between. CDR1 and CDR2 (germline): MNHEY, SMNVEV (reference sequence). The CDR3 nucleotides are TGTGCCAGCAGTTTGGCGACAGCTCCCCTTGAAGCTTTCTTT. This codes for CASSLATAPLEAFF.

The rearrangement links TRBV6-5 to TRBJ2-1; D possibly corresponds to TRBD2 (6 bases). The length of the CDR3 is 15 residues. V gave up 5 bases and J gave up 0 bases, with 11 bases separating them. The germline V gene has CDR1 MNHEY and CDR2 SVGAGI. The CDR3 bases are TGTGCCAGCAGTCGGGACTCGAGCTCCTACAATGAGCAGTTCTTC. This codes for CASSRDSSSYNEQFF.

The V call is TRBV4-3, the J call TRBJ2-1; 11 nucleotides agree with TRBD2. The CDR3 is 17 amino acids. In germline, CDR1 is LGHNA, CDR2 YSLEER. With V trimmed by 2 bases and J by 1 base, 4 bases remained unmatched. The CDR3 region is CASSQQPSGGSYNEQFF. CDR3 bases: TGCGCCAGCAGCCAACAACCTAGCGGGGGGTCCTACAATGAGCAGTTCTTC.

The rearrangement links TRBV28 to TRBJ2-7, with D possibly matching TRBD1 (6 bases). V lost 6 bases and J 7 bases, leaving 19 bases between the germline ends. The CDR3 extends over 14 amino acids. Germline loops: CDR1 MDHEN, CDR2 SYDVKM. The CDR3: CASSGQTPLREQYF. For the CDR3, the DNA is TGTGCCAGCAGCGGACAGACCCCCCTTCGAGAGCAGTACTTC.

This CDR3 reads CASSPGRGRSYEQYF. The CDR3 nucleotides read TGTGCCAGCAGCCCCGGCAGGGGGCGAAGCTACGAGCAGTACTTC. The chain joins TRBV13 to TRBJ2-7; 8 nucleotides align to TRBD1. The CDR3 has 15 amino acids. The germline V gene has CDR1 PRHDT and CDR2 FYEKMQ (reference sequence). J was trimmed by 3 bases and V by 5 bases; bases with no gene match: 9.

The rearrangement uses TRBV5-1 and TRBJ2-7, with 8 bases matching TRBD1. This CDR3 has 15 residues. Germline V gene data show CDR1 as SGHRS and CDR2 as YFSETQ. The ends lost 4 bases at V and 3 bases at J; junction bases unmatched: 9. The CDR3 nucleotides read TGCGCCAGCAGCACCAATACAGGGGGACTCTACGAGCAGTACTTC. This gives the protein CASSTNTGGLYEQYF.